This TCR beta chain appears in the sequencing data of a study of CD8 T cells in Susac syndrome. There are 13 residues in the CDR3. Trimming took 6 bases from V and 4 from J; bases not matched to a gene: 5. It was with random hexamers that roughly 0.45 to 1 ug RNA was reverse transcribed. Via MiXCR, TCRdb re-called the immunoSEQ multiplex PCR reads, giving one row per CDR3 protein. This sample has around 77,000 distinct CDR3 sequences; over 95% occur once, and the top ten carry approximately 0.1%. TEMRA cells were FACS-enriched, while CD8+ and CD4+ T cells were negatively isolated. Sequencing was carried out using CD4+ T cells from PBMCs. The TCR comes from a human donor with multiple sclerosis. The chain carries TRBV12-3 or TRBV12-4 and TRBJ2-7, with 8 bases that match TRBD1. The CDR3 nucleotides read TGTGCCAGCAGCAGGACAGGGAATTACGAGCAGTACTTC. Translated: CASSRTGNYEQYF.